Listed here are 30 T cell receptor beta chains from one sample, sequenced in a study of long-term antiretroviral therapy in people with HIV. Samples were assayed with immunoSEQ v3.0 at survey level. Method: immunoSEQ multiplex PCR; TCRdb's copy keeps in-frame clones and lacks some. The sample has about 11,000 clones, around 81% seen once. The material was unsorted PBMCs, obtained 1.8 years after starting antiretroviral therapy. The source is a man in his forties with HIV.

V is TRBV7-9 and J is TRBJ1-5; D unresolved. Germline loops: CDR1 SEHNR, CDR2 FQNEAQ (reference sequence). The CDR3 runs to 12 residues. The V and J ends lost 1 base and 6 bases respectively, with 4 bases between them. The DNA for the CDR3 is TGTGCCAGCAGCTTAGACCTTCAGCCCCAGCATTTT. This gives the protein CASSLDLQPQHF.

This clone was found a few times. The gene calls are TRBV4-1 and TRBJ1-5; D call uncertain. This CDR3 contains 16 residues. V was cut by 7 bases and J by 4 bases, with 20 bases left in between. The V gene's germline CDR1 is MGHRA and CDR2 YSYEKL. CDR3 residues: CASTLEGSVGNQPQHF. CDR3 nucleotides: TGCGCCAGCACTTTAGAAGGTTCTGTAGGGAATCAGCCCCAGCATTTT.

The genes are TRBV7-9 and TRBJ1-2, with D possibly being TRBD1 (6 bases). Germline lookup yields CDR1 SEHNR and CDR2 FQNEAQ (reference sequence). V lost 6 bases to trimming and J lost 8 bases, with 22 bases between them. CDR3 size: 15 residues. CDR3 amino acids: CASRSSRGRAGGYTF. CDR3 sequence (DNA): TGTGCCAGCAGGTCCAGCAGGGGTCGAGCGGGCGGCTACACCTTC.

The gene calls are TRBV28 and TRBJ2-7, with D perhaps matching TRBD1 (5 bases). The CDR3 spans 15 residues. Germline V gives CDR1 MDHEN, CDR2 SYDVKM. V lost 4 bases and J 0 bases, leaving 13 bases between the germline ends. CDR3 DNA: TGTGCCAGCAGTTCCAGGGCAGGCCTCTCCTACGAGCAGTACTTC. Protein: CASSSRAGLSYEQYF.

This chain links TRBV19 with TRBJ2-1; 8 bases are a match to TRBD1. From germline, CDR1 is LNHDA and CDR2 SQIVND (reference sequence). This CDR3 contains 14 residues. V shed 3 bases and J 10 bases; nucleotides not matched to a gene: 8. The CDR3 region is CASSISQGAWEQFF. The DNA of the CDR3 is TGTGCCAGTAGTATTTCGCAGGGGGCTTGGGAGCAGTTCTTC.

The CDR3 region is CASSYSYSHEQFF. The CDR3 nucleotides are TGTGCCAGCAGCTACTCGTATTCCCATGAGCAGTTCTTC. J is TRBJ2-1 and V is TRBV7-7; D call uncertain. The ends were cut back, 4 bases at V and 8 bases at J, with 12 bases in the middle. Germline V lookup: CDR1 SSHAT, CDR2 FNYEAQ (reference sequence). The CDR3 length is 13 residues.

This chain links TRBV18 with TRBJ1-4, with a tentative D call TRBD1 (5 bases). V was cut by 2 bases and J by 12 bases, with 16 bases left in between. From germline, CDR1 is KGHSH and CDR2 LQKENI. The CDR3 contains 14 residues. The CDR3 reads CASSPEKVGGELFF. The CDR3 DNA reads as TGTGCCAGCTCACCAGAGAAAGTTGGGGGGGAACTGTTTTTT.

The V and J genes are TRBV5-8 and TRBJ2-3, with TRBD1 matching 10 bases. With 10 bases clipped from V and 0 bases from J, the junction kept 5 bases outside the gene matches. CDR3 length: 14 residues. Germline CDR1 SGHTS, CDR2 YDEGEE. The CDR3 sequence is CAPRDRGSTDTQYF. CDR3 nucleotides: TGTGCCCCCCGGGACAGGGGTAGCACAGATACGCAGTATTTT.

V is TRBV4-1 and J is TRBJ1-3; D call uncertain. The CDR3 is made up of 17 amino acids. Germline V gives CDR1 MGHRA, CDR2 YSYEKL. Trimming cost V 1 base and J 0 bases, with 13 bases left between them. CDR3 coding DNA: TGCGCCAGCAGCCAAGCTCCCCCGGGAAGCTCTGGAAACACCATATATTTT. The encoded protein is CASSQAPPGSSGNTIYF.

The J gene is TRBJ2-4, the V gene TRBV5-6; D uncertain. This CDR3 is built from 15 residues. CDR1 and CDR2 (germline): SGHDT, YYEEEE. With 2 bases removed from V and 5 bases from J, the gap between germline ends came to 14 bases. This chain's CDR3 is CASSFRSPRQNIQYF. CDR3 in DNA: TGTGCCAGCAGCTTTAGGAGCCCACGCCAAAACATTCAGTACTTC.

V is TRBV10-3 and J is TRBJ2-2; D remains unclear. V gave up 0 bases and J gave up 2 bases, with 13 bases separating them. CDR3 size: 17 residues. In germline, CDR1 is ENHRY, CDR2 SYGVKD. The CDR3 loop reads CAISESQPVVNTGELFF. The CDR3 DNA reads TGTGCCATCAGTGAGTCGCAACCGGTAGTCAACACCGGGGAGCTGTTTTTT.

This clone was observed once. The chain recombines TRBV30 with TRBJ1-5, with TRBD1 matching 11 bases. CDR3 length: 15 residues. The ends lost 3 bases at V and 4 bases at J; junction bases unmatched: 5. Germline V CDR1 and CDR2: GTSNPN, SVGIG (reference sequence). The CDR3 nucleotides read TGTGCCTGGAGCCGGGGGACAGGGGGAAATCAGCCCCAGCATTTT. This encodes CAWSRGTGGNQPQHF.

V is TRBV7-3 and J is TRBJ2-1; no clear D gene. The ends were cut back, 5 bases at V and 12 bases at J, with 17 bases in the middle. The germline V gene encodes CDR1 SGHTA and CDR2 FQGTGA. The CDR3 totals 13 residues. The CDR3 loop is CASSQDLYTVQFF. CDR3 coding DNA: TGTGCCAGCAGCCAGGACCTTTATACTGTGCAGTTCTTC.

V gene TRBV18 combines with J gene TRBJ1-1; the D is unclear. The germline gives CDR1 KGHSH, CDR2 LQKENI. The CDR3 extends over 13 amino acids. Trimming left V 6 bases short and J 2 bases short, with 10 bases between. The CDR3 bases are TGTGCCAGCTCGCAACAAGGTAACACTGAAGCTTTCTTT. Protein product: CASSQQGNTEAFF.

The rearrangement links TRBV28 to TRBJ2-7; D possibly corresponds to TRBD1 (6 bases). This CDR3 spans 16 amino acids. V dropped 0 bases and J dropped 5 bases, with 17 bases sitting between them. CDR1 is MDHEN, CDR2 SYDVKM, per germline. CDR3 nucleotide sequence: TGTGCCAGCAGTTTATGGGTACAGGGTCCAACGGACGAGCAGTACTTC. Translation gives CASSLWVQGPTDEQYF.

The chain combines TRBV19 with TRBJ1-1; 7 positions match TRBD1. After removal of 7 bases from V and 1 base from J, the junction contained 12 bases not matched to a gene. Per germline, CDR1 LNHDA and CDR2 SQIVND (reference sequence). The CDR3 runs to 16 residues. The CDR3 sequence: CASTLTLRQGNTEAFF. The CDR3 nucleotides read TGTGCCAGTACCCTCACTCTCCGACAGGGGAACACTGAAGCTTTCTTT.

The chain joins TRBV4-1 to TRBJ2-2; no reliable D call. Trimming pared 2 bases from V and 0 bases from J, leaving 4 bases between. Germline V gene sequence: CDR1 MGHRA, CDR2 YSYEKL. The length of the CDR3 is 14 residues. CDR3 DNA sequence: TGCGCCAGCAGCCAACTCTCGAACACCGGGGAGCTGTTTTTT. Its translation: CASSQLSNTGELFF.

The chain employs TRBV10-3 and TRBJ2-5; either TRBD1 or TRBD2 may supply D (5 bases each). CDR1 and CDR2 (germline): ENHRY, SYGVKD. The ends were cut back, 11 bases at V and 5 bases at J, with 15 bases in the middle. This CDR3 has 12 residues. CDR3 sequence: CASGRKDETQYF. The CDR3, as DNA: TGTGCCTCGGGACGGAAGGACGAGACCCAGTACTTC.

There are a few counts of this clone. The chain carries TRBV6-5 and TRBJ1-2, with unresolved D. Germline loops: CDR1 MNHEY, CDR2 SVGAGI. V lost 0 bases and J lost 0, with 8 bases in between. This CDR3 is built from 15 residues. The CDR3 sequence is CASSYSGVSNYGYTF. The CDR3 DNA is TGTGCCAGCAGTTACTCGGGTGTATCTAACTATGGCTACACCTTC.

The chain uses TRBV7-2 and TRBJ1-1; 8 bases fit TRBD1. CDR1 is SGHTA, CDR2 FQGNSA, per germline. The V and J ends lost 5 bases and 4 bases, in that order; junction bases with no gene match: 3. The CDR3 extends over 13 amino acids. The CDR3 spells CASSRDRFTEAFF. The CDR3 nucleotides are TGTGCCAGCAGCCGGGACAGGTTCACTGAAGCTTTCTTT.

This sequence joins TRBV12-5 and TRBJ2-3; tentative D call: TRBD1 (6 bases). Germline V gene sequence: CDR1 LGHNT, CDR2 FRNRAP. V was cut by 4 bases and J by 2 bases, with 10 bases left in between. This CDR3 contains 14 residues. This chain's CDR3 is CASGWDKSTDTQYF. DNA of the CDR3: TGTGCTAGTGGTTGGGACAAATCCACAGATACGCAGTATTTT.

CDR3 nucleotide sequence: TGTGCCAGCAGCCACCATTCTTACAATGAGCAGTTCTTC. Amino acid sequence: CASSHHSYNEQFF. The chain carries TRBV28 and TRBJ2-1; D gene ambiguous. The length of the CDR3 is 13 residues. CDR1 MDHEN and CDR2 SYDVKM come from the germline V gene. Trimming stripped 6 bases from V and 4 bases from J, with 10 bases between.

The chain couples TRBV2 to TRBJ1-2, with D perhaps matching TRBD1 (5 bases). The V gene lost 0 bases and the J gene lost 5 bases, with 10 bases spanning the gap. The germline gives CDR1 SNHLY, CDR2 FYNNEI. This CDR3 spans 14 amino acids. CDR3 loop: CASSEALTVYGYTF. Written as DNA, the CDR3 is TGTGCCAGCAGTGAAGCGTTGACAGTTTATGGCTACACCTTC.

The chain recombines TRBV10-3 with TRBJ2-1; tentative D call: TRBD1 (6 bases). The germline V and J ends were trimmed by 11 bases and 4 bases, with 18 bases remaining between them. This CDR3 comprises 14 residues. Germline CDR1 is ENHRY and CDR2 is SYGVKD. The CDR3 protein is CAVGDRPIYNEQFF. Here the CDR3 DNA reads TGTGCCGTCGGCGACAGGCCAATTTACAATGAGCAGTTCTTC.

This chain links TRBV6-1 with TRBJ2-1; D unresolved. The V end lost 5 bases, the J end lost 8 bases, and 10 bases lay between the germline ends. The length of the CDR3 is 12 residues. Germline V gene lookup returns CDR1 MNHNS and CDR2 SASEGT. The CDR3 DNA sequence: TGTGCCAGCAGTCTACATTGGGATGAGCAGTTCTTC. It specifies CASSLHWDEQFF.

V is TRBV7-2 and J is TRBJ2-2; the D gene is possibly TRBD2 (6 bases). V gave up 4 bases and J gave up 8 bases, with 8 bases separating them. This CDR3 region has 12 residues. The V gene's germline CDR1 is SGHTA and CDR2 FQGNSA. CDR3 in DNA: TGTGCCAGCAGCTGGGCGGGGGGGGAGCTGTTTTTT. Protein product: CASSWAGGELFF.

The chain joins TRBV29-1 to TRBJ1-2, with D possibly matching TRBD1 (6 bases). The CDR3 runs to 14 residues. With 3 bases removed from V and 0 bases from J, the gap between germline ends came to 11 bases. CDR1 SQVTM and CDR2 ANQGSEA come from the germline V gene. The CDR3 protein is CSVDPGATNYGYTF. The CDR3 DNA is TGCAGCGTTGATCCAGGGGCGACTAACTATGGCTACACCTTC. Full variable domain (rest looked up from reference TRBV29-1 and TRBJ1-2): SAVISQKPSRDICQRGTSLTIQCQVDSQVTMMFWYRQQPGQSLTLIATANQGSEATYESGFVIDKFPISRPNLTFSTLTVSNMSPEDSSIYLCSVDPGATNYGYTFGSGTRLTVV.

This clone is labeled as medium-sized. The DNA of the CDR3 is TGTGCCAGCAGCGTAGCGGAGGGGGCGCACACTGAAGCTTTCTTT. It specifies CASSVAEGAHTEAFF. The genes are TRBV9 and TRBJ1-1; 7 bases line up with TRBD1. The CDR3 spans 15 residues. In germline, CDR1 is SGDLS, CDR2 YYNGEE. V trimming: 0 bases; J trimming: 3 bases; junction bases outside the gene matches: 5.

J is TRBJ1-1 and V is TRBV5-1; TRBD1 matches 8 bases. Per the germline V gene, CDR1 is SGHRS and CDR2 is YFSETQ. The CDR3 runs 15 residues. Losses at the gene ends were 4 bases for V and 3 bases for J; bases not matched to a gene: 8. The CDR3 loop is CASSEQGVYDTEAFF. The CDR3 DNA sequence: TGCGCCAGCAGCGAACAGGGGGTGTATGACACTGAAGCTTTCTTT.

This clone has a handful of counts. V gene TRBV27 combines with J gene TRBJ1-2; the D is unclear. The CDR3 is made up of 12 amino acids. The V end was cut by 5 bases, the J end by 7 bases, with 11 bases between. CDR1 and CDR2 from the germline V gene are MNHEY and SMNVEV (reference sequence). CDR3 coding DNA: TGTGCCAGCAGTCCCCTCTCTGGTGGCTACACCTTC. Residues: CASSPLSGGYTF.